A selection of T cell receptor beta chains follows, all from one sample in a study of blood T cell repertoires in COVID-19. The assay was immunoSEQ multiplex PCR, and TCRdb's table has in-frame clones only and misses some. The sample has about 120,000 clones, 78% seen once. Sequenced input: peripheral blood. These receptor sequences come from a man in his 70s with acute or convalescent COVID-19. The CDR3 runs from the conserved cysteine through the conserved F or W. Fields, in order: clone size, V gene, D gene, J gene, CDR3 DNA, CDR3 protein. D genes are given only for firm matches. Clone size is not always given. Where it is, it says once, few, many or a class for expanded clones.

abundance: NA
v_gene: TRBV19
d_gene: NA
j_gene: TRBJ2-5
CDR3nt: TGTGCCAGTAGTCCTGGCTTACAAGAGACCCAGTACTTC
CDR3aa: CASSPGLQETQYF

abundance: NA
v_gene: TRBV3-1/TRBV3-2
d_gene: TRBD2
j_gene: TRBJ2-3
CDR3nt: TGTGCCAGCAGCCAACTCTCTAGCGGGGCGAATACGCAGTATTTT
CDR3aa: CASSQLSSGANTQYF

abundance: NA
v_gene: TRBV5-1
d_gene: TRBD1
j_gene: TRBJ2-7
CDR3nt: TGCGCCAGCAGCGGCTCGACAGGGACCTACGAGCAGTACTTC
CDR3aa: CASSGSTGTYEQYF

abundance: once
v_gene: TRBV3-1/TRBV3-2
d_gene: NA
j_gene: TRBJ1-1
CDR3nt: TGTGCCAGCAGCCAAGCTCCGGGTGACACTGAAGCTTTCTTT
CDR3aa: CASSQAPGDTEAFF

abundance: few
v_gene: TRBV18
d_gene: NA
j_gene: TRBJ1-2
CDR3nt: TGTGCCAGCTCATCTCCGGCGGGCTATGGCTACACCTTC
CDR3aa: CASSSPAGYGYTF

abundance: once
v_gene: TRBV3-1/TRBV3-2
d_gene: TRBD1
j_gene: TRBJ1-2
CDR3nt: TGTGCCAGCAGCCAACCGGGACAGACCTATGGCTACACCTTC
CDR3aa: CASSQPGQTYGYTF

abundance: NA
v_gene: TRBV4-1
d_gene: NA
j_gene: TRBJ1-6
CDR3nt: TGCGCCAGCAGCCTTTCCGGGATTAACTCCTATAATTCACCCCTCCACTTT
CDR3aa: CASSLSGINSYNSPLHF

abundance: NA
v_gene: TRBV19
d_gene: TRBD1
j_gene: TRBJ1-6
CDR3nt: TGTGCCAGTAGTATTGGGGACAGGGGGGGACCCCTCCACTTT
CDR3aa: CASSIGDRGGPLHF

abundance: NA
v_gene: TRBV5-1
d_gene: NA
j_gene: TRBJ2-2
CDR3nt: TGCGCCAGCAGCGCAGACAGCTTGCTAAACACCGGGGAGCTGTTTTTT
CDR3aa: CASSADSLLNTGELFF

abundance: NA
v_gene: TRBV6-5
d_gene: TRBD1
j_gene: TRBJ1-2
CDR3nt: TGTGCCAGCAGTTACTCGAGGACAGGGGGTAACTATGGCTACACCTTC
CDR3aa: CASSYSRTGGNYGYTF

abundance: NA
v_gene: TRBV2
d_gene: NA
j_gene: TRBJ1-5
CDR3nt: TGTGCCAGCGGGCGGGAGAATCAGCCCCAGCATTTT
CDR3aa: CASGRENQPQHF

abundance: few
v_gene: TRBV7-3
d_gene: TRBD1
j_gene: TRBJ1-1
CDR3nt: TGTGCCAGCAGCCTTCACAGGGGGCTCACTGAAGCTTTCTTT
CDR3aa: CASSLHRGLTEAFF

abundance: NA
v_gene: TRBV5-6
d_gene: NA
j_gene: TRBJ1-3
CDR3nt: TGTGCCAGCAGCGATGCAGGGTACTCTGGAAACACCATATATTTT
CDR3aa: CASSDAGYSGNTIYF

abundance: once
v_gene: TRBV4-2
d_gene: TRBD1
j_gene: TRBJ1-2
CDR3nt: TGTGCCAGCAGCCAAGATCTTTCGTACAGGGGGGCCTATGGCTACACCTTC
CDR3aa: CASSQDLSYRGAYGYTF

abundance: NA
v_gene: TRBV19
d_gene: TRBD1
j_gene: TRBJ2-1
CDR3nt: TGTGCCAGTAGTATAGCCCCGGGACAGGGTTACAATGAGCAGTTCTTC
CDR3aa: CASSIAPGQGYNEQFF

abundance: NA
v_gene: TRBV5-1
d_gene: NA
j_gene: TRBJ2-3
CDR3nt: TGCGCCAGCAGCTTGGAGCCGAGGGTACCAGATACGCAGTATTTT
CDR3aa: CASSLEPRVPDTQYF

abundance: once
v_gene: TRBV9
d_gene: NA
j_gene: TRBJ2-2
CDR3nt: TGTGCCAGCAGCCCCGGGGGTTCGAACACCGGGGAGCTGTTTTTT
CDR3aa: CASSPGGSNTGELFF

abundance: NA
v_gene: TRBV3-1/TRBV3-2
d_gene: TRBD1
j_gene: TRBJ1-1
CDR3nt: TGTGCCAGCAGCTACAACACAGGGGGAGTCGCTGAAGCTTTCTTT
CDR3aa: CASSYNTGGVAEAFF

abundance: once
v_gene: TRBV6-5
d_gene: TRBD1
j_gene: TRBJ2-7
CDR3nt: TGTGCCAGCAGTTCCCCGGGACAGGGAAAGTACGAGCAGTACTTC
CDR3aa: CASSSPGQGKYEQYF

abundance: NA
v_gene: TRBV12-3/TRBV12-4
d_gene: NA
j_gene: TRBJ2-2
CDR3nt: TGTGCCAGCACCATACTAGCTTCCGGGGAGCTGTTTTTT
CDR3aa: CASTILASGELFF

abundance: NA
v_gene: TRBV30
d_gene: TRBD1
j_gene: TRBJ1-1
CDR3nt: TGTGCCTGGAGTGTCAGGGGGGTTCCGAACACTGAAGCTTTCTTT
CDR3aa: CAWSVRGVPNTEAFF

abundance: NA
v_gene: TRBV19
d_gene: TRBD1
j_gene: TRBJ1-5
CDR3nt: TGTGCCAGTAGTCGGACAGGGGGAGAGCAGCCCCAGCATTTT
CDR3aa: CASSRTGGEQPQHF

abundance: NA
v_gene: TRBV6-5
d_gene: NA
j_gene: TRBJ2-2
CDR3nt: TGTGCCAGCAGTTCGCAGGGCTACACCGGGGAGCTGTTTTTT
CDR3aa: CASSSQGYTGELFF

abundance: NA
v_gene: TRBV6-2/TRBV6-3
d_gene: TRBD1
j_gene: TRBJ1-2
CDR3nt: TGTGCCAGCAGTTACCCCGGACAGGGTTTGAGGACCACCTATGGCTACACCTTC
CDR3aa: CASSYPGQGLRTTYGYTF